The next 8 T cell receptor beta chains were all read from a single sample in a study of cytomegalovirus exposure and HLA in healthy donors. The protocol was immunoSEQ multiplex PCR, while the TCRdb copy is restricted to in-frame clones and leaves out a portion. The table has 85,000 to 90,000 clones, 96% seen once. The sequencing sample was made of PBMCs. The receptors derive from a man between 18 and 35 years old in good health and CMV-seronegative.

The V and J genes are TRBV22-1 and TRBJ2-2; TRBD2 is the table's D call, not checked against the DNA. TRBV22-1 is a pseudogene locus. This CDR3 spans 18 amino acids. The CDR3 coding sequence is TGTCCTGGGAGCGCACGTTCTTATCCGAGGCCGGTGTCCGGGGAGCTGTTTTTT. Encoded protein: CPGSARSYPRPVSGELFF.

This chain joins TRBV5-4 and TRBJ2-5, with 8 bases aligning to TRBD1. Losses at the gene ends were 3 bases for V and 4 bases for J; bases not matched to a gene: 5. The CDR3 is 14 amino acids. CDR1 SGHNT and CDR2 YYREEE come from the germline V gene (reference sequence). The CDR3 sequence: CASSSQGALETQYF. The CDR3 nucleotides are TGTGCCAGCAGCTCCCAGGGGGCTCTAGAGACCCAGTACTTC. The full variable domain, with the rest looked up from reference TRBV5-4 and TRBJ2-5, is ETGVTQSPTHLIKTRGQQVTLRCSSQSGHNTVSWYQQALGQGPQFIFQYYREEENGRGNFPPRFSGLQFPNYSSELNVNALELDDSALYLCASSSQGALETQYFGPGTRLLVL.

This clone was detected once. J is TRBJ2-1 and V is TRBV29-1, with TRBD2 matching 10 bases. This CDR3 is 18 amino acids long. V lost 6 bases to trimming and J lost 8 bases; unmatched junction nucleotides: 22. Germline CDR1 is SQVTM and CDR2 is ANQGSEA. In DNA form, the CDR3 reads TGCAGCGTCGACCGGCTAGCGGGAGCCGTTTCGGGGTGGGATGAGCAGTTCTTC. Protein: CSVDRLAGAVSGWDEQFF.

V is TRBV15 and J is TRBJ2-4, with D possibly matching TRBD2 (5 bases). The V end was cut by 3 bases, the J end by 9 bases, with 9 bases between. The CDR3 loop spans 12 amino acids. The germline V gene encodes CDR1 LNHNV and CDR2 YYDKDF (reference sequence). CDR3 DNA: TGTGCCACCAGCAGTGAGGCGGGCATTCAGTACTTC. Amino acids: CATSSEAGIQYF. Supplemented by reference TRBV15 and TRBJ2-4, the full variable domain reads DAMVIQNPRYQVTQFGKPVTLSCSQTLNHNVMYWYQQKSSQAPKLLFHYYDKDFNNEADTPDNFQSRRPNTSFCFLDIRSPGLGDTAMYLCATSSEAGIQYFGAGTRLSVL.

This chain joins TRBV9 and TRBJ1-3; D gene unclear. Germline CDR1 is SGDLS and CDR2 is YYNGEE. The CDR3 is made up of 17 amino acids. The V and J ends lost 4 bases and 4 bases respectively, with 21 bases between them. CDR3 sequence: CASSKGGLWTAGNTIYF. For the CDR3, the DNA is TGTGCCAGCAGCAAAGGAGGCTTGTGGACGGCGGGAAACACCATATATTTT.

The CDR3 loop reads CASTSGYNEQFF. For the CDR3, the DNA is TGTGCCAGCACTAGCGGATACAATGAGCAGTTCTTC. V and J are TRBV9 and TRBJ2-1; TRBD2 aligns across 7 bases. Unmatched junction bases numbered 1, after V lost 6 bases and J lost 4 bases. This CDR3 spans 12 amino acids. Germline V gene sequence: CDR1 SGDLS, CDR2 YYNGEE.

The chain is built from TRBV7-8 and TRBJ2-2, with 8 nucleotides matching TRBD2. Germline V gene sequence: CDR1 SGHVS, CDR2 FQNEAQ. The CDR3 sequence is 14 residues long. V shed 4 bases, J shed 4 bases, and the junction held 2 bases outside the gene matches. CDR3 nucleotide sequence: TGTGCCAGCAGCTGGACTAGCATCACCGGGGAGCTGTTTTTT. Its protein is CASSWTSITGELFF.

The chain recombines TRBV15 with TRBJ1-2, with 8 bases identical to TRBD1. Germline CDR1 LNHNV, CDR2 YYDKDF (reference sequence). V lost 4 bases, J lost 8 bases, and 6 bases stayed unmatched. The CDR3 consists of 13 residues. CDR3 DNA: TGTGCCACCAGCATGGACAGGGTAGAGGGCTACACCTTC. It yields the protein CATSMDRVEGYTF.